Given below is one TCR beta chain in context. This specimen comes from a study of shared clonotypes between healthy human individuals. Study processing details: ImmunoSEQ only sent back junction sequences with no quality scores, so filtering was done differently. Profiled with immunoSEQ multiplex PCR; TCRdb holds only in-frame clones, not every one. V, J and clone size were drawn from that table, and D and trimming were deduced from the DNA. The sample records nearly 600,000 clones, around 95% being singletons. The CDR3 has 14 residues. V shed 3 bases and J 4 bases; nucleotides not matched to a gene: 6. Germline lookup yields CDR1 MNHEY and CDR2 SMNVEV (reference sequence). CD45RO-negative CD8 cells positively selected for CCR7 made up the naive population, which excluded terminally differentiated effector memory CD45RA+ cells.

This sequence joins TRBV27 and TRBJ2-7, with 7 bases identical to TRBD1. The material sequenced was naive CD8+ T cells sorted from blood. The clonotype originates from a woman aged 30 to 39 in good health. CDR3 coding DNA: TGTGCCAGCAGTTTGGGACGACAGGGTTACGAGCAGTACTTC. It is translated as CASSLGRQGYEQYF.